This TCR beta chain was recorded in a study of shared clonotypes between healthy human individuals. The germline CDR1 and CDR2 sequences are LGHNA and YSLEER. The CDR3 totals 14 residues. Deletions cut 0 bases from V and 1 base from J, with 6 bases between. Of note for this clone: Its antigen is currently unknown.

The study, taken as a whole, reports: Clonotype sharing among donors was thought likely to change with sequencing depth. Estimated clonotype richness was generally higher in naive than memory subsets.

In the authors' methods: Quality scores were absent from the junction-only immunoSEQ sequences, so filtering differed. Profiling relied on immunoSEQ multiplex PCR, and the TCRdb table lists in-frame clones only, not all of them. The D gene and trimming were derived from the DNA, and the V and J assignments and clone size from that table. The sample includes more than 2,000,000 clones, 90% to 95% of them seen just once. The chain uses TRBV4-3 and TRBJ1-1; no definite D call. The TCR sequence derives from a man younger than 35 in good health. The sequencing input was naive CD4+ T cells sorted from blood. Subset described: CD45RA+ positively selected. The CDR3 reads CASSQEYRNTEAFF. CDR3 nucleotide sequence: TGCGCCAGCAGCCAAGAGTACAGGAACACTGAAGCTTTCTTT.